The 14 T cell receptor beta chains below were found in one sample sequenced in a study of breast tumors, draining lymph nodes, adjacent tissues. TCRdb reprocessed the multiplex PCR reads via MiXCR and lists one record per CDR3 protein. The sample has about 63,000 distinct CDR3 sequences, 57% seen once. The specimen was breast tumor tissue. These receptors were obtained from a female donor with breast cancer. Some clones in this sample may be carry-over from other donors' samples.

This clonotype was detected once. This CDR3 is CATRGTGRVQETQYF. CDR3 nucleotide sequence: TGTGCCACCAGAGGGACAGGGAGGGTCCAAGAGACCCAGTACTTC. The chain recombines TRBV24-1 with TRBJ2-5; 9 bases line up with TRBD1. The V segment lost 7 bases and the J segment 1 base; nucleotides outside the gene matches: 6. Germline V CDR1 and CDR2: KGHDR, SFDVKD. This CDR3 is built from 15 residues.

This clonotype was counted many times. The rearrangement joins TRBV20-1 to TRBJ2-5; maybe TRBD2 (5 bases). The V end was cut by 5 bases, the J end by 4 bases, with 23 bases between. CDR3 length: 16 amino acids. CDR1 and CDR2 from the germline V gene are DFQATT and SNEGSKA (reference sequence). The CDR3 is CSALTLSVRGTETQYF. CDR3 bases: TGCAGTGCTCTTACCCTGAGCGTACGGGGTACAGAGACCCAGTACTTC.

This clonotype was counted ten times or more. This CDR3 reads CASSAPTGTKNTGELFF. In DNA, the CDR3 is TGTGCCAGCAGTGCCCCGACCGGGACAAAGAACACCGGGGAGCTGTTTTTT. V and J are TRBV2 and TRBJ2-2; a possible D gene is TRBD1 (6 bases). The germline CDR1 and CDR2 sequences are SNHLY and FYNNEI. Trimming cost V 4 bases and J 1 base, with 16 bases left between them. The CDR3 is 17 residues long.

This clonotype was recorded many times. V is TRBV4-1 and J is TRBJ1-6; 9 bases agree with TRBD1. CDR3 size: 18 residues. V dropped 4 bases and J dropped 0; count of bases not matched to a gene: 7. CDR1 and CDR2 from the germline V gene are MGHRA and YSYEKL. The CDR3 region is CASSRSDRGNSYNSPLHF. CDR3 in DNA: TGCGCCAGCAGCCGATCAGACAGGGGGAACTCCTATAATTCACCCCTCCACTTT.

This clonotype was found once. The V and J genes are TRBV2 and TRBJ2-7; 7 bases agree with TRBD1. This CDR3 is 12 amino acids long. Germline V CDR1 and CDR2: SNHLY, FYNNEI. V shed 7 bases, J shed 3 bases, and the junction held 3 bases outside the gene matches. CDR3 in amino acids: CASNRGNYEQYF. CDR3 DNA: TGTGCCAGCAACAGGGGTAACTACGAGCAGTACTTC.

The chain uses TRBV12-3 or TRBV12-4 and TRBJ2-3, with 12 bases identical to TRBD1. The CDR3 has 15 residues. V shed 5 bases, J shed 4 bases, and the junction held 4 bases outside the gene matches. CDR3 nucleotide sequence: TGTGCCAGCAGTGGGGACAGGGGGCAGGCAGATACGCAGTATTTT. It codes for CASSGDRGQADTQYF.

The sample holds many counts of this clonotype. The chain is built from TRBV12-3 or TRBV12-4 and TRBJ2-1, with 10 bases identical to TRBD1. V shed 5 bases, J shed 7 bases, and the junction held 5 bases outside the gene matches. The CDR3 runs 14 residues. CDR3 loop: CASSTGQGGNEQFF. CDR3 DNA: TGTGCCAGCAGTACAGGACAGGGGGGGAATGAGCAGTTCTTC.

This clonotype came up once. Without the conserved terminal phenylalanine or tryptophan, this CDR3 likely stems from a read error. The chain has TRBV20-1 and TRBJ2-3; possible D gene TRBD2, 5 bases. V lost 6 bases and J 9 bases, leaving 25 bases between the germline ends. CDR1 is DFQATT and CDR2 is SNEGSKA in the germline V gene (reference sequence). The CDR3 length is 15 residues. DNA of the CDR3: TGCAGTGCCCACCCCGGGGAAATCGCCGGTAGAACGCAGTATTCT. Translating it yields CSAHPGEIAGRTQYS.

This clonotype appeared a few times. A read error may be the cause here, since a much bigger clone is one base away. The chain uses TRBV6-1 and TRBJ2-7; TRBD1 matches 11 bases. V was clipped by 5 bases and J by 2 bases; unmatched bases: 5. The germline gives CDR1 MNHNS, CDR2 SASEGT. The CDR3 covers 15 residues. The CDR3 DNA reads TGTGCCAGCAGTCAGGACAGGGGGCGAACCTACGAGCAGTACTTC. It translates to CASSQDRGRTYEQYF.

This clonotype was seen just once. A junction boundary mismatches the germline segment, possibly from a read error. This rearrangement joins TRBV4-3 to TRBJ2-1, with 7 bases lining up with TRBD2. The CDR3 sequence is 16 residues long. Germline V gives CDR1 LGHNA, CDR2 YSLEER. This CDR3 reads CASSRLVGGSYNVQFF. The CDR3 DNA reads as TGCGCCAGCAGTCGACTAGTGGGAGGGTCCTACAATGTGCAGTTCTTC.

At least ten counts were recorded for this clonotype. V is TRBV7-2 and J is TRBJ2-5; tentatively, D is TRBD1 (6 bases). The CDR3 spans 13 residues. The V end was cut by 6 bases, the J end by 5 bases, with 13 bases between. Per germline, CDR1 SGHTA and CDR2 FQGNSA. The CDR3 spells CASSPQGRETQYF. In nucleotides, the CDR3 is TGTGCCAGCAGTCCACAGGGAAGGGAGACCCAGTACTTC.

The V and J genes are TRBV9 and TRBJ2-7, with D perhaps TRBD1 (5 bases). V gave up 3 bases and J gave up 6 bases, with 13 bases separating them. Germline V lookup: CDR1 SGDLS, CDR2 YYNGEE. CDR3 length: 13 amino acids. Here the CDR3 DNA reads TGTGCCAGCAGCGGATCTACAGGAGTCGAGCAGTACTTC. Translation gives CASSGSTGVEQYF.

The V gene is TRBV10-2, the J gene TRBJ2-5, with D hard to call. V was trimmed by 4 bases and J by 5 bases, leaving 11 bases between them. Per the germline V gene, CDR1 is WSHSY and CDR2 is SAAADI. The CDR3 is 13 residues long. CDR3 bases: TGCGCCAGCAGTGGGACGGTAGGGGAGACCCAGTACTTC. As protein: CASSGTVGETQYF.

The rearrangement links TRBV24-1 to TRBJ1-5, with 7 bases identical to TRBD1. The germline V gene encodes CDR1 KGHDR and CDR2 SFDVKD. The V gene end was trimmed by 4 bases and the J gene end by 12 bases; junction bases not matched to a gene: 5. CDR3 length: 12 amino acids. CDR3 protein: CATSDRTGSQHF. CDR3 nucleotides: TGTGCCACCAGTGACCGGACAGGTAGCCAGCATTTT.